This T cell receptor beta chain was sequenced for a study of identical twins. The study's findings and limits: It was cross-sectional statistical analysis, not following the same donors, that the conclusions relied on. Insertions were reduced in abundant cord blood beta clonotypes but not in memory repertoires. Low generation probability was overrepresented in out-of-frame alpha sequences shared by twins.

Carrying unique molecular identifiers, the cDNA also gained a universal primer site through template switching. MiXCR, applied by TCRdb to the 5' RACE reads, yields one record per CDR3 protein. The sample lists roughly 290,000 distinct CDR3 sequences; 9.5% were seen once. A remark on this clonotype: Its specificity is not known. Given a much more abundant clone one base away, this may be a read error.

This sample also belongs to another study, concerning yellow fever vaccine responses in identical twins.

The TCR sequence derives from a woman aged 18 to 35 in good health. Material for sequencing was CD8+ T cells sorted from blood.

As DNA, the CDR3 is TGTGCCAGTAGTACCTACGGGGATGAGCAGTTCTTC. It encodes CASSTYGDEQFF. The V gene is TRBV19, the J gene TRBJ2-1; a weak D match, TRBD2 (5 bases). The V end was cut by 4 bases, the J end by 8 bases, with 9 bases between. Germline V gene sequence: CDR1 LNHDA, CDR2 SQIVND (reference sequence). The CDR3 contains 12 residues.